This TCR beta chain was retrieved from a study of T cell responses to AZD1222 COVID-19 vaccine. Findings and limits, study-wide: The number of AZD1222 recipients seropositive at baseline was only 5 to 7. In the spike-specific TCR repertoire, nearly half reportedly target unmutated variant regions. With two AZD1222 doses given, Spike-specific TCR breadth and depth both rose. Donors in the cohort were predominantly white British and more often female, and clonal diversity was possibly underestimated.

For this clone: What it binds is not known.

Libraries were prepared by immunoSEQ multiplex PCR; TCRdb keeps only in-frame clonotypes and omits some of them. Of 150,000 or so clones in the sample, just under 90% were seen once. The CDR3 runs 16 residues. The germline V and J ends were trimmed by 1 base and 0 bases, with 14 bases remaining between them. Germline V gives CDR1 SGHNT, CDR2 YYREEE (reference sequence). V is TRBV5-4 and J is TRBJ2-7, with D possibly matching TRBD1 (6 bases). The specimen was peripheral blood, collected 28 days after the second dose of the MenACWY control vaccine. The clonotype comes from an adult who received the MenACWY meningococcal vaccine as a control. CDR3 amino acids: CASSLLKDSTSYEQYF. The DNA for the CDR3 is TGTGCCAGCAGCTTGCTGAAGGACAGCACCTCCTACGAGCAGTACTTC. The full variable domain, rest sourced from reference TRBV5-4 and TRBJ2-7, is ETGVTQSPTHLIKTRGQQVTLRCSSQSGHNTVSWYQQALGQGPQFIFQYYREEENGRGNFPPRFSGLQFPNYSSELNVNALELDDSALYLCASSLLKDSTSYEQYFGPGTRLTVT.